A single sample gave rise to the 11 T cell receptor beta chains below, sequenced in a study of blood T cell repertoires in COVID-19. The data were produced by immunoSEQ multiplex PCR, yet TCRdb's version contains in-frame clones alone and is incomplete. Among some 100,000 clones listed, about 89% were seen once. The sample consisted of peripheral blood. The receptors originated from a man aged 55 to 69 with acute or convalescent COVID-19.

This chain links TRBV7-9 with TRBJ1-2, with D tentatively TRBD1 (6 bases). Germline V gene data show CDR1 as SEHNR and CDR2 as FQNEAQ (reference sequence). V was pared by 5 bases and J by 2 bases, with 15 bases between. This CDR3 has 15 amino acids. The CDR3 coding sequence is TGTGCCAGCAGCACAGATACAGGGCTGAACTATGGCTACACCTTC. This sequence encodes CASSTDTGLNYGYTF.

V usage is TRBV9 and J usage is TRBJ1-2, with a weak D call TRBD1 (5 bases). Deletions cut 0 bases from V and 5 bases from J, with 20 bases between. The germline gives CDR1 SGDLS, CDR2 YYNGEE. This CDR3 has 17 residues. CDR3 DNA sequence: TGTGCCAGCAGCGTAGCGGGGTCGGGGGGAAGGCATTATGGCTACACCTTC. This encodes CASSVAGSGGRHYGYTF.

The rearrangement links TRBV4-1 to TRBJ1-5; no clear D. Germline CDR1 and CDR2: MGHRA and YSYEKL. This CDR3 has 13 amino acids. Deletions cut 2 bases from V and 6 bases from J, with 8 bases between. CDR3 sequence reads: CASSQFVGQPQHF. Written as DNA, the CDR3 is TGCGCCAGCAGCCAATTTGTCGGTCAGCCCCAGCATTTT.

The gene calls are TRBV25-1 and TRBJ2-7; TRBD1 might be the D (5 bases). V lost 3 bases and J lost 0, with 15 bases in between. The CDR3 has 16 residues. Germline V gene data show CDR1 as MGHDK and CDR2 as SYGVNS. The CDR3 DNA reads as TGTGCCAGCAGTGAGAGACGTCCAAGGGGCTCCTACGAGCAGTACGTC. Protein product: CASSERRPRGSYEQYV.

V is TRBV6-5 and J is TRBJ2-2, with TRBD2 matching 7 bases. The V gene's germline CDR1 is MNHEY and CDR2 SVGAGI. The CDR3 sequence is 15 residues long. V lost 10 bases, J lost 5 bases, and 13 bases stayed unmatched. The CDR3 spells CAITLAGVITGELFF. As DNA, the CDR3 is TGTGCCATCACCCTGGCGGGAGTTATAACCGGGGAGCTGTTTTTT.

This chain uses TRBV6-6 with TRBJ2-2; D remains unclear. CDR1 MNHNY and CDR2 SVGAGI come from the germline V gene (reference sequence). Deletions cut 6 bases from V and 1 base from J, with 12 bases between. The CDR3 consists of 15 residues. CDR3 DNA sequence: TGTGCCAGCAGACCCGTGGGCCAGAACACCGGGGAGCTGTTTTTT. This sequence encodes CASRPVGQNTGELFF.

J is TRBJ1-2 and V is TRBV5-1; D is undetermined. Germline CDR1 SGHRS, CDR2 YFSETQ. The V end was cut by 0 bases, the J end by 4 bases, with 16 bases between. This CDR3 comprises 16 residues. The CDR3, as DNA: TGCGCCAGCAGCTTGGAGCCTAGCAGGACCATCTATGGCTACACCTTC. Its translation: CASSLEPSRTIYGYTF. The whole variable domain, remainder taken from reference TRBV5-1 and TRBJ1-2, is KAGVTQTPRYLIKTRGQQVTLSCSPISGHRSVSWYQQTPGQGLQFLFEYFSETQRNKGNFPGRFSGRQFSNSRSEMNVSTLELGDSALYLCASSLEPSRTIYGYTFGSGTRLTVV.

The rearrangement uses TRBV28 and TRBJ2-7, with D perhaps TRBD2 (5 bases). Germline CDR1 is MDHEN and CDR2 is SYDVKM. This CDR3 comprises 15 residues. Trimming left V 4 bases short and J 2 bases short, with 15 bases between. For the CDR3, the DNA is TGTGCCAGCAGTTCCCCGGGAATACACACCTACGAGCAGTACTTC. This gives the protein CASSSPGIHTYEQYF.

This clone was detected a few times. The chain joins TRBV6-1 to TRBJ1-2, with TRBD1 as a possible D gene (6 bases). CDR1 is MNHNS and CDR2 is SASEGT in the germline V gene. The CDR3 has 13 amino acids. The ends were cut back, 1 base at V and 9 bases at J, with 12 bases in the middle. The CDR3 DNA reads as TGTGCCAGCAGTGAAGGCGGGGGCACTAGCTACACCTTC. Translation gives CASSEGGGTSYTF.

The chain employs TRBV3-1 (or the pseudogene TRBV3-2) and TRBJ2-3; 7 bases fit TRBD2. CDR3 length: 14 residues. V shed 5 bases and J 6 bases; nucleotides not matched to a gene: 8. Germline V CDR1 and CDR2: LGHDT, YNNKEL (reference sequence). As DNA, the CDR3 is TGTGCCAGCAGCGCTAGCGGTACCTATGATACGCAGTATTTT. This translates into CASSASGTYDTQYF.

V and J are TRBV30 and TRBJ1-4; a weak D match, TRBD1 (6 bases). The length of the CDR3 is 15 residues. Germline lookup yields CDR1 GTSNPN and CDR2 SVGIG (reference sequence). Trimming left V 2 bases short and J 2 bases short, with 12 bases between. The CDR3 here is CAWSLQGRTNEKLFF. The DNA for the CDR3 is TGTGCCTGGAGTCTACAGGGTCGCACTAATGAAAAACTGTTTTTT. Full variable domain (outside the CDR3, taken from reference TRBV30 and TRBJ1-4): SQTIHQWPATLVQPVGSPLSLECTVEGTSNPNLYWYRQAAGRGLQLLFYSVGIGQISSEVPQNLSASRPQDRQFILSSKKLLLSDSGFYLCAWSLQGRTNEKLFFGSGTQLSVL.